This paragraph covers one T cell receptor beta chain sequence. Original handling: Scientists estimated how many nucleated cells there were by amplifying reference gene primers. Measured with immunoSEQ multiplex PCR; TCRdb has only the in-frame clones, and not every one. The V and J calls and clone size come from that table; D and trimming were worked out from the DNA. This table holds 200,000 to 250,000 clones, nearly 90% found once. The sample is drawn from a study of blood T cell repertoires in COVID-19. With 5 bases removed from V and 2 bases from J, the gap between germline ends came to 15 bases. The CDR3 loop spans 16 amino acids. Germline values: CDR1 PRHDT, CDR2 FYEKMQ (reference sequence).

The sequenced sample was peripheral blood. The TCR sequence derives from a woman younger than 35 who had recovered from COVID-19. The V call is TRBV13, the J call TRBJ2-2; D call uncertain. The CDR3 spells CASSLTIRVNTGELFF. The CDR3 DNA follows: TGTGCCAGCAGCCTAACTATCCGGGTTAACACCGGGGAGCTGTTTTTT.